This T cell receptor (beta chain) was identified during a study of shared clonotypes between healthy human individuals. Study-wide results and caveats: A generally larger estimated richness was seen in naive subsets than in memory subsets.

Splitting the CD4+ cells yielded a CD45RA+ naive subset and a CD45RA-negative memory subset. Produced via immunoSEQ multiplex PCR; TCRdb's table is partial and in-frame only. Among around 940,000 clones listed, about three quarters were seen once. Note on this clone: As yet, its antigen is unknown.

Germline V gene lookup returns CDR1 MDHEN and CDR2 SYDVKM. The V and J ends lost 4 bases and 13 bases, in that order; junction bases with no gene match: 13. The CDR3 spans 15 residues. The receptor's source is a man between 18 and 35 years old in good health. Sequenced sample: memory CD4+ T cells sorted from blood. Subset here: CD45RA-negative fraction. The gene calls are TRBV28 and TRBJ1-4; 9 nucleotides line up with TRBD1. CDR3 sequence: CASSSQGASNRGLFF. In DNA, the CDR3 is TGTGCCAGCAGTTCACAGGGGGCGTCAAACAGGGGACTGTTTTTT.